The subject of this entry is one T cell receptor beta chain. No cognate antigen has been identified for it. No much larger clone exists at a distance of one base, and base qualities are not known. The data were obtained in a study of cytomegalovirus exposure and HLA in healthy donors (dated 2017 in TCRdb). Study-wide context: According to an earlier analysis of 550 to 750 of the donors, some 170 million T cells yielded 117 million unique TCR beta sequences and approximately 280 Gb of sequence data. To decide whether each TCR beta V gene segment behaved as functional or pseudogenic, an earlier analysis of some 570 of the donors relied on high-throughput TCR beta sequencing. Four to six DR-DQ haplotypes were handled as single units for association and clustering because linkage in the cohort was strong. The number of donors typed differed by locus, with roughly 620-630 for A, B, C, DRB1 and DQB1, about 500 for DQA1, about 610 for DPA1, and over 400 for DPB1. The later analysis used no new phenotypic data to find candidate immune exposures, relying instead on TCR beta sequences and their occurrence across donors. The study used immunosequencing to profile the T cell repertoires of approximately 690 subjects and linked those repertoires to cytomegalovirus serostatus. Besides the first cohort of more than 650 subjects, a separate validation cohort made up of 90 to 150 different subjects was used. The study aimed to test whether cataloging public T cell receptors could reveal signatures of past pathogen exposure. Donor age, sex, ethnicity and CMV serostatus were compiled together with the repertoire data. Every repertoire in the discovery cohort had been generated on one and the same sequencing platform. An early release that covered 640 HLA-typed donors contained approximately 300 gigabases of sequencing data and 80 million or so unique TCR sequences. A later genetic analysis used genome-wide SNP genotypes for about 55% of the 666 donors, treating that subset as a discovery cohort. HLA typing included class I and class II loci at four-digit resolution. Across about 380 genotyped donors of the cohort, an average of approximately 240,000 unique TCR beta nucleotide sequences per donor were sequenced, and around 19% of those sequences were non-productive. High-throughput TCR immunosequencing, statistical association of individual TCRs with disease status, and machine learning were combined to predict cytomegalovirus infection status. Among the approximately 430 genotyped donors, 81% belonged to the genetic ancestry cluster associated with self-reported Caucasian donors. To study patterns of TCR occurrence, a later analysis re-analyzed previously published TCR beta repertoires from several hundred donors and added high-resolution HLA genotyping. On the study overall, not on this receptor specifically: Because counts were too low, 15 to 20 rarely observed V segments, including chromosome 9 orphons, were left out of the earlier analysis of about 620 of the donors. In a later analysis, more than 15,000 TCR beta sequences were associated with specific HLA alleles at a false discovery rate of 0.05. A group of highly shared sequence variants was considered likely to be a technical artifact of the sequencing pipeline. In the study, approximately 150 TCR beta chains were listed as associated with cytomegalovirus. The authors suggested that the approach could potentially be extended to other disease states and immunological phenotypes. A later analysis found that TCR association rates varied across HLA loci, with DRB1 alleles showing the most associated TCRs and HLA-C alleles the fewest. A later genetic analysis associated a missense DCLRE1C variant with V-gene and J-gene trimming of TCR beta chains, and an independent cohort replicated the association. HLA typing was unavailable for some donors at each locus, so association tests used only the typed subset. In this cohort, only TCR beta chains were sequenced, and detectable features were limited by the absence of alpha or paired-chain data. In a later analysis, most CMV-associated TCR beta chains were found to appear HLA-restricted, with HLA associations seemingly driven largely by CMV exposure. A few of the identified cytomegalovirus-associated TCR beta chains were confirmed in vitro to be specific for cytomegalovirus antigens. According to a later analysis, parvovirus B19, influenza, CMV and Epstein-Barr virus appeared linked to several top co-occurrence clusters. Compared with equally common non-associated chains, HLA-associated TCR beta chains in a later analysis were more clonally expanded and had lower generation probabilities. Broadly in line with IMGT annotations, most TCR beta V segments showed up in productive rearrangements about 90% or about 30% of the time in an earlier analysis of some 590 of the donors. Because the 87-base-pair reads could not distinguish some IMGT-functional V segments, including TRBV6-2 and TRBV6-3, those segments were excluded. Correlated functional status among segregating V segments might be attributable to linkage disequilibrium, but an unknown experimental factor could not be ruled out. Cytomegalovirus status was reported to be diagnosed by the classifier with high specificity and sensitivity in both the original and validation cohorts. A further reported finding was that TCR beta sequences accurately predicted the HLA-A and HLA-B alleles for most subjects in the first cohort. When HLA alleles, especially DR and DQ, strongly co-occurred, attributing TCR associations to individual alleles was difficult. While some public TCRs were present in many individuals, most TCR sequences turned up only very rarely across donors. For the cohort, immune exposure information was limited to CMV serostatus. Presence/absence analyses assumed roughly uniform sequencing depth across donors, an assumption that may not hold. According to a later genetic analysis, donors in an Asian-associated ancestry cluster had fewer N-insertions in productive TCRs than the approximately 670-donor mean.

The germline V gene sets CDR1 to SQVTM and CDR2 to ANQGSEA. The V and J ends are trimmed by 6 bases and 1 base, leaving 9 bases between them. Reading from cysteine to phenylalanine, the CDR3 counts 12 amino acids. Here the CDR3 DNA is all that survives: 36 bases in frame from base 1. In total, approximately 700 healthy bone marrow donors made up the cohort. Cohort members were all nominally healthy when sampled, although unrecorded immune exposures were likely present. The donor tested CMV seropositive, placing the donor among the roughly 300 seropositive members of the cohort. Each donor provided a peripheral blood sample, and peripheral blood mononuclear cells were used for TCR beta sequencing. Genomic DNA extraction from the blood cell samples was performed with the Qiagen DNeasy Blood Extraction Kit. The library was made by the immunoSEQ multiplex PCR assay. For the multiplex PCR, a mixture combining 60 forward primers for TCR Vbeta segments and 13 reverse primers for TCR Jbeta segments was used. A multiplex PCR assay on genomic DNA amplified the CDR3 region of rearranged TCR beta genes. Amplified TCR beta libraries were sequenced as 87-base-pair reads on the Illumina HiSeq System. The published analysis was carried out like this. Across the 670 or so repertoires, a later analysis counted 80 million or so unique TCR beta chains, some 11 million of which were shared by at least two donors. Raw reads were error-corrected and collapsed into unique sequences by a nearest-neighbor algorithm in which closely related sequences were merged to remove PCR and sequencing errors. To assign V, D and J gene segments, CDR3 sequences were aligned to IMGT reference sequences. For a sequence to be retained, at least a six-nucleotide match to both a V gene segment and a J gene segment was required. Rearrangements were classified as productive when the CDR3 lacked stop codons and remained in frame with V and J, and all other rearrangements were classified as non-productive. Following IMGT convention, CDR3 was defined as the stretch from the second conserved V-encoded cysteine to the conserved J-encoded phenylalanine. The earlier analysis of about 590 of the donors excluded sequences that lacked an unambiguous match to a single V gene segment. In an earlier analysis of a few hundred of the donors, V segments were called functional above 56.7% productive rearrangements and were called segregating when the between-donor standard deviation exceeded 5%. To diagnose cytomegalovirus status from the catalog of TCR beta chain sequences, a statistical classification framework was built. In a later analysis, TCR nucleotide sequences were compared against IMGT/GENE-DB human TR gene sequences so that V and J genes could be assigned. In a later analysis, CDR3 sequences and most-parsimonious VDJ recombination scenarios were assigned using the TCRdist pipeline. In a later analysis, each TCR beta chain was defined by its CDR3 amino acid sequence together with its V-gene family, and reads lacking a unique V-gene family were excluded. As a way to deal with suspected cross-contamination and a sequencing artifact, a later analysis dropped 500 to 700 nucleotide sequences that were highly shared and had low generation probability. A later analysis calculated a clonal expansion index for each public chain from normalized within-repertoire ranks of inferred template counts. In a later analysis, generation probabilities were computed using a VDJ recombination model fitted to out-of-frame rearrangements, and the results were checked against IGoR. In a later analysis, TCR-TCR, TCR-HLA and TCR-CMV co-occurrence was scored with hypergeometric tests, and a repertoire-size bias correction was applied to TCR pairs. In a later analysis, false discovery rates were estimated by permuting HLA or CMV assignments 20 times. In a later analysis, co-occurring TCRs were grouped with DBSCAN, and TCRdist sequence similarity was added when clustering was performed within HLA-allele-positive subsets. Co-occurrence clustering excluded repertoires with fewer than 30,000 or more than 120,000 public chains, plus five with anomalous nucleotide sharing. TCRdb holds this immuneACCESS table with in-frame rearrangements only. Some clones are missing; in checked studies, unresolved V genes explain under half, and the rest has no known cause. That table furnishes V, J and clone size, whereas the DNA furnished D and trimming. In this sample the table shows about 100,000 clones, 60% to 80% of which occur a single time. The ten largest clonotypes hold around 20% of the sample.

The chain uses TRBV29-1 and TRBJ1-1, with the D gene uncertain. Sequencing was carried out using PBMCs. The sequence came from a woman aged 60-75 years in good health and CMV-seropositive. The DNA sequence reads TGCAGCGTAATAACAGAGAACACTGAAGCTTTCTTT. Its coded protein is CSVITENTEAFF.